A selection of T cell receptor beta chains follows, all from one sample in a study of identical twins. TCRdb reprocessed the 5' RACE reads with MiXCR, giving one entry per CDR3 protein. This table has 1.5 million to 2 million distinct CDR3 sequences, around 29% appearing once. Sequencing was carried out using cord blood. The origin of the receptors is a newborn girl in good health. CDR3s include the opening cysteine and the closing phenylalanine or tryptophan.

length: 15
V: TRBV4-1
CDR3: CASSPVRDRGQPQHF

length: 14
V: TRBV5-1
CDR3: CASSSAQGQTEAFF

length: 16
V: TRBV9
CDR3: CASSVTDRGLNQPQHF

length: 13
V: TRBV6-1
CDR3: CATQAQENTEAFF

length: 16
V: TRBV11-2
CDR3: CASSLAVAGTSNEQFF

length: 17
V: TRBV7-2
CDR3: CASSPNPRQGVSYGYTF

length: 14
V: TRBV4-1
CDR3: CASSQDQGSDGYTF

length: 14
V: TRBV5-1
CDR3: CASRQLGENTEAFF

length: 16
V: TRBV5-6
CDR3: CASSFRTGGSNQPQHF

length: 15
V: TRBV5-6
CDR3: CASSLVSARATEQYF

length: 14
V: TRBV28
CDR3: CASSLDPAPYEQYF

length: 14
V: TRBV28
CDR3: CASRPAGGTYEQYF

length: 14
V: TRBV30
CDR3: CAWSVIGYGEKLFF

length: 13
V: TRBV27
CDR3: CASSFRVFYEQYF

length: 15
V: TRBV15
CDR3: CATSRTRQAGYGYTF

length: 19
V: TRBV6-1
CDR3: CASSSWTGWWSTTNEELFF

length: 15
V: TRBV7-2
CDR3: CASRLTSGRTDTQYF

length: 14
V: TRBV20-1
CDR3: CSARDRLRPYEQYF

length: 13
V: TRBV12-3/TRBV12-4
CDR3: CASSLQRNSPLHF

length: 15
V: TRBV29-1
CDR3: CSVTQGYLAKNIQYF

length: 14
V: TRBV29-1
CDR3: CSVDGTGANTEAFF

length: 14
V: TRBV12-3/TRBV12-4
CDR3: CASSGLAGRETQYF

length: 12
V: TRBV28
CDR3: CASSPPRAAWFF

length: 14
V: TRBV5-6
CDR3: CASSFTQGYYGYTF

length: 14
V: TRBV14
CDR3: CASSQDPLGYEQYF

length: 14
V: TRBV28
CDR3: CASRSEGVGTEAFF

length: 13
V: TRBV2
CDR3: CASSEAGERGYTF

length: 15
V: TRBV20-1
CDR3: CSAREAGGSNQPQHF

length: 16
V: TRBV15
CDR3: CATSRVRGPLYNEQFF

length: 17
V: TRBV6-1
CDR3: CASSDGPGTPRAEKLFF

length: 15
V: TRBV11-2
CDR3: CASSLEYSPDQPQHF

length: 11
V: TRBV20-1
CDR3: CSYKRGTEAFF

length: 10
V: TRBV12-3/TRBV12-4
CDR3: CASRLHRAFF

length: 14
V: TRBV6-1
CDR3: CASVAQGSNTEAFF

length: 15
V: TRBV12-3/TRBV12-4
CDR3: CASSLSGQSNGKLFF

length: 15
V: TRBV10-3
CDR3: CAISVEKRSTDTQYF

length: 15
V: TRBV20-1
CDR3: CSAHLAGRGTDTQYF

length: 13
V: TRBV10-3
CDR3: CAISESTRNEQFF

length: 15
V: TRBV3-1
CDR3: CASGDTSGRSYEQYF

length: 16
V: TRBV3-1
CDR3: CASSPIRTSGRNEQFF

length: 15
V: TRBV2
CDR3: CASSESTGYNQPQHF

length: 15
V: TRBV25-1
CDR3: CASSEYSGQDNEQYF

length: 13
V: TRBV3-1
CDR3: CASSSHPAYEQYF

length: 14
V: TRBV5-6
CDR3: CASSPDYRYNEQFF

length: 16
V: TRBV7-9
CDR3: CASSSALRESNTEAFF

length: 12
V: TRBV7-2
CDR3: CASGRPYNEQYF

length: 16
V: TRBV12-5
CDR3: CASGPGQGLAEYEQYF

length: 14
V: TRBV20-1
CDR3: CSAISRESQETQYF

length: 16
V: TRBV5-4
CDR3: CASSLGLAGPRNEQFF

length: 13
V: TRBV10-3
CDR3: CAITKGTDYGYTF

length: 15
V: TRBV9
CDR3: CASSGQGADTGELFF

length: 15
V: TRBV9
CDR3: CASSRGGGSGDTQYF

length: 15
V: TRBV5-6
CDR3: CASGTQTPSTDTQYF

length: 15
V: TRBV12-3/TRBV12-4
CDR3: CASSIAGLNTDTQYF

length: 20
V: TRBV5-1
CDR3: CASSLDPLGPSLKNTGELFF

length: 13
V: TRBV27
CDR3: CASSFAYSYEQYF

length: 17
V: TRBV4-2
CDR3: CASSWTSGGSTYNEQFF

length: 21
V: TRBV11-1
CDR3: CASSLARGHTSGRAIYNEQYF

length: 15
V: TRBV10-3
CDR3: CAIGDPAGSVYEQYF

length: 16
V: TRBV5-1
CDR3: CASSFRPGQAGYEQYF